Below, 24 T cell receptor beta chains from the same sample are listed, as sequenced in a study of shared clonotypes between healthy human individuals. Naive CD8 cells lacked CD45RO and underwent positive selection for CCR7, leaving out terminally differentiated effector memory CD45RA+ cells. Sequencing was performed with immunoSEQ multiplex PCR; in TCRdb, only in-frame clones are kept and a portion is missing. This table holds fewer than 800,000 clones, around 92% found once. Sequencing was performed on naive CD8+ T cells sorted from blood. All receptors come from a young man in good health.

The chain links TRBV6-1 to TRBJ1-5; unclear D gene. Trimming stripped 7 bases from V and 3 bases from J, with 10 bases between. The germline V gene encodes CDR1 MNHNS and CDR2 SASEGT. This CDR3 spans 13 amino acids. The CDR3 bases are TGTGCCAGCAACGATAGGGCCAATCAGCCCCAGCATTTT. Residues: CASNDRANQPQHF.

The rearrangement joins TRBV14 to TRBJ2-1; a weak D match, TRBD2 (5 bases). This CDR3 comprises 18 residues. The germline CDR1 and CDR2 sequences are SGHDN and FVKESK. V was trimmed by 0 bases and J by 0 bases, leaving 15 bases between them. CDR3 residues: CASSQDLRGPSSYNEQFF. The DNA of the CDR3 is TGTGCCAGCAGCCAAGATCTTCGCGGGCCGAGCTCCTACAATGAGCAGTTCTTC.

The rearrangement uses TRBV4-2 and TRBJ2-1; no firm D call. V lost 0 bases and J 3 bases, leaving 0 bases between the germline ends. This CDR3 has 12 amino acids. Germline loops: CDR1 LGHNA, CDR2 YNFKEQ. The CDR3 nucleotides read TGTGCCAGCAGCCAAGACTACAATGAGCAGTTCTTC. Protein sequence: CASSQDYNEQFF.

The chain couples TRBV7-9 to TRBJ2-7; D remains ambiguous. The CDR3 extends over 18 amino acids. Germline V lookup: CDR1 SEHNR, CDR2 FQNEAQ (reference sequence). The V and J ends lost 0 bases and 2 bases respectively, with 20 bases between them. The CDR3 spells CASSLAWGTGTTTYEQYF. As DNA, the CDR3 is TGTGCCAGCAGCTTAGCGTGGGGTACCGGCACGACCACCTACGAGCAGTACTTC. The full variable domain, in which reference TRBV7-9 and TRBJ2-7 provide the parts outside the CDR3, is DTGVSQNPRHKITKRGQNVTFRCDPISEHNRLYWYRQTLGQGPEFLTYFQNEAQLEKSRLLSDRFSAERPKGSFSTLEIQRTEQGDSAMYLCASSLAWGTGTTTYEQYFGPGTRLTVT.

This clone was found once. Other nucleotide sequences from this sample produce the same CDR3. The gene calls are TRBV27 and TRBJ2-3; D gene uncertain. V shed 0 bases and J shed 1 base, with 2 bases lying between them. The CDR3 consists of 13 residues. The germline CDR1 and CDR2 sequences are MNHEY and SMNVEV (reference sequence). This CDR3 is CASSLSGTDTQYF. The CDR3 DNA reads TGTGCCAGCAGTTTATCGGGCACAGATACGCAGTATTTT.

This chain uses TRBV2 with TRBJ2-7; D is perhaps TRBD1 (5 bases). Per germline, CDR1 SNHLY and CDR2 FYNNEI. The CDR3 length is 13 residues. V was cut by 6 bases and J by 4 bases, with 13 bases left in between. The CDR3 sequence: CASRSGASYEQYF. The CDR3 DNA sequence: TGTGCCAGCAGATCTGGGGCCTCATACGAGCAGTACTTC.

CDR3 in amino acids: CASTGQGQAYEQYF. CDR3 nucleotide sequence: TGTGCCAGCACGGGGCAGGGTCAGGCCTACGAGCAGTACTTC. J is TRBJ2-7 and V is TRBV7-9; D assignment may be TRBD1 or TRBD2 (5 bases each). Germline V gives CDR1 SEHNR, CDR2 FQNEAQ (reference sequence). The CDR3 has 14 residues. V shed 7 bases and J shed 2 bases, with 15 bases lying between them. Combining the CDR3 with reference TRBV7-9 and TRBJ2-7 gives the whole variable domain DTGVSQNPRHKITKRGQNVTFRCDPISEHNRLYWYRQTLGQGPEFLTYFQNEAQLEKSRLLSDRFSAERPKGSFSTLEIQRTEQGDSAMYLCASTGQGQAYEQYFGPGTRLTVT.

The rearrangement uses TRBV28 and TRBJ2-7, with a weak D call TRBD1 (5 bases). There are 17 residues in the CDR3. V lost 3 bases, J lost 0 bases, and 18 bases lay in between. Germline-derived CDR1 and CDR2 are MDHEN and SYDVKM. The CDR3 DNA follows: TGTGCCAGCAGTTTCGGCGGAAGGGGTTTGTCCTCCTACGAGCAGTACTTC. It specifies CASSFGGRGLSSYEQYF.

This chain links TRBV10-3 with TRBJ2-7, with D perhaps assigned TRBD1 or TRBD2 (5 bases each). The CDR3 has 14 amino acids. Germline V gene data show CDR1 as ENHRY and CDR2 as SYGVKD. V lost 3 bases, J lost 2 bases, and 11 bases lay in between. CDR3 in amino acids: CAISDGTGPYEQYF. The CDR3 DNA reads TGTGCCATCAGTGACGGGACCGGACCCTACGAGCAGTACTTC.

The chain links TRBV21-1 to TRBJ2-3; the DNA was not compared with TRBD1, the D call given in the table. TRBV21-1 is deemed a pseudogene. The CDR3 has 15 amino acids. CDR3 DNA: TGTGCCAGCAGCAAAGCTAGCGGGACAGGGAACACGCAGTATTTT. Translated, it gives CASSKASGTGNTQYF.

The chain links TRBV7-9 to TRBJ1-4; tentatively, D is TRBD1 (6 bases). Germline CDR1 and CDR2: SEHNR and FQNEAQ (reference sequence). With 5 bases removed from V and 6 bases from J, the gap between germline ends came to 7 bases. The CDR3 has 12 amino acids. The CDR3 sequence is CASSPGDEKLFF. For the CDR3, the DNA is TGTGCCAGCAGCCCAGGGGATGAAAAACTGTTTTTT.

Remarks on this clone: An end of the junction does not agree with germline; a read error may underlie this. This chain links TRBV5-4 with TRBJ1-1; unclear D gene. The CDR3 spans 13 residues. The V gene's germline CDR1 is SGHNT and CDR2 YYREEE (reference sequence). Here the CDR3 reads CASSLGLNPEAFF. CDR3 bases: TGTGCCAGCAGCTTGGGACTGAACCCTGAAGCTTTCTTT.

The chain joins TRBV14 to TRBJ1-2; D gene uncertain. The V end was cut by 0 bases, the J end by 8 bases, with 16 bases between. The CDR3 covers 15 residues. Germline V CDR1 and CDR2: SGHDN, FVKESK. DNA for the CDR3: TGTGCCAGCAGCCAAGATACGGGAGGTGGGTCGGGCTACACCTTC. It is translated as CASSQDTGGGSGYTF.

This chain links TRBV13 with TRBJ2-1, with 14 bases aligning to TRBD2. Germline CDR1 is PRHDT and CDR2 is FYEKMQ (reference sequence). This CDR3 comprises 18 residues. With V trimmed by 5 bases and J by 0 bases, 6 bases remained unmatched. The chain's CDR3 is CASSAGLAGELSYNEQFF. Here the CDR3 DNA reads TGTGCCAGCAGCGCGGGACTAGCGGGAGAACTCTCCTACAATGAGCAGTTCTTC. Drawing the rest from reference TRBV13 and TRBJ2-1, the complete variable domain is AAGVIQSPRHLIKEKRETATLKCYPIPRHDTVYWYQQGPGQDPQFLISFYEKMQSDKGSIPDRFSAQQFSDYHSELNMSSLELGDSALYFCASSAGLAGELSYNEQFFGPGTRLTVL.

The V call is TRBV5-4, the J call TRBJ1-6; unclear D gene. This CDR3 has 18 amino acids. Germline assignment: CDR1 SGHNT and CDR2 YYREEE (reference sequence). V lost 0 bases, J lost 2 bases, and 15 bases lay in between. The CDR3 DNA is TGTGCCAGCAGCTTGGGCCCGCCAGGTGTTGCCTATAATTCACCCCTCCACTTT. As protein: CASSLGPPGVAYNSPLHF. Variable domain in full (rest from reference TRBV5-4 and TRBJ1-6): ETGVTQSPTHLIKTRGQQVTLRCSSQSGHNTVSWYQQALGQGPQFIFQYYREEENGRGNFPPRFSGLQFPNYSSELNVNALELDDSALYLCASSLGPPGVAYNSPLHFGNGTRLTVT.

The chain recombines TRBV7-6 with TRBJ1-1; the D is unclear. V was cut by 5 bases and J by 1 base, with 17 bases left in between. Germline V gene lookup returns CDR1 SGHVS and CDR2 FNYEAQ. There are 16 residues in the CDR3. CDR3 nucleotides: TGTGCCAGCAGCCATACCACGGGTCTTAGGAACACTGAAGCTTTCTTT. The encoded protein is CASSHTTGLRNTEAFF.

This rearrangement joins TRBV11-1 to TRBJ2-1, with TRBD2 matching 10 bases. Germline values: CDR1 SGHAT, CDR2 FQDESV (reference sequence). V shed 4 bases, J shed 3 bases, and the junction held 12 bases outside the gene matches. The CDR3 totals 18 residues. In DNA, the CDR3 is TGTGCCAGCAGCTCAGACCTAACTAGCGGGATTGGCTACAATGAGCAGTTCTTC. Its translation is CASSSDLTSGIGYNEQFF.

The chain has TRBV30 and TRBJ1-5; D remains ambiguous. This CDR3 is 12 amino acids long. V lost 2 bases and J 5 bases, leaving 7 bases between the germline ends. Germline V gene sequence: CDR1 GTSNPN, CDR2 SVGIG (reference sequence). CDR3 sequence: CAWSTFYQPQHF. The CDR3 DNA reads TGTGCCTGGAGTACTTTTTATCAGCCCCAGCATTTT.

DNA for the CDR3: TGTGCCAGCAAGTCCTGGAACACTGAAGCTTTCTTT. Amino acid sequence: CASKSWNTEAFF. The V and J genes are TRBV27 and TRBJ1-1; the D is unclear. The ends were cut back, 7 bases at V and 1 base at J, with 7 bases in the middle. Germline assignment: CDR1 MNHEY and CDR2 SMNVEV (reference sequence). This CDR3 has 12 residues.

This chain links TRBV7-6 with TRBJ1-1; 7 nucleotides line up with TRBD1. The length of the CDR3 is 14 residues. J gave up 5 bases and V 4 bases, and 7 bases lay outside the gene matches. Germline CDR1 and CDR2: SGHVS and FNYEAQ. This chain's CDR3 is CASSSGDRATEAFF. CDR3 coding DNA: TGTGCCAGCAGCTCAGGCGACAGGGCGACTGAAGCTTTCTTT.

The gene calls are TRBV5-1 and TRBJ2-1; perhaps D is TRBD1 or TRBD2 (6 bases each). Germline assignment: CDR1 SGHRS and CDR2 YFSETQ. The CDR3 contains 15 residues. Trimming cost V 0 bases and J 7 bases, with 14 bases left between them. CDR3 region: CASSLEGGIGNEQFF. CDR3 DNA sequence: TGCGCCAGCAGCTTGGAGGGGGGTATAGGGAATGAGCAGTTCTTC.

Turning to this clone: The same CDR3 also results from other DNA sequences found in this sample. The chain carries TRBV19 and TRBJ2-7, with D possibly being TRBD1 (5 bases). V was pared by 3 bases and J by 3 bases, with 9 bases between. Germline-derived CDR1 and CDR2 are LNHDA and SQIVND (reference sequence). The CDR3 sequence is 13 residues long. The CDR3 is CASSMGQGYEQYF. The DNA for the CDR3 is TGTGCCAGTAGTATGGGGCAGGGCTACGAGCAGTACTTC.

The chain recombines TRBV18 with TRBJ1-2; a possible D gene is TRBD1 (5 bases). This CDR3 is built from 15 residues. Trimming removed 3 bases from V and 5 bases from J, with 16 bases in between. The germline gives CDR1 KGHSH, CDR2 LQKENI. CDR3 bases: TGTGCCAGCTCACCCTCGGTTGGCCAGGGTTATGGCTACACCTTC. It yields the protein CASSPSVGQGYGYTF.

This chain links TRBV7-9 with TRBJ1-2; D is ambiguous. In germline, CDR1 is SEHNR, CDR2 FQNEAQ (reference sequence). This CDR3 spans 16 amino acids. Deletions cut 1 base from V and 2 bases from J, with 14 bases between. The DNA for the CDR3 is TGTGCCAGCAGCTTAGAAAATACAGTTAGGAACTATGGCTACACCTTC. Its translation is CASSLENTVRNYGYTF.